Detailed here is one TCR beta chain. The authors' processing: Researchers report that nucleated cell counts were estimated from reference gene primer amplification. Clones were sequenced by immunoSEQ multiplex PCR, and TCRdb holds only the in-frame ones, with some missing. The DNA was the basis for D and trimming; V, J and clone size are from that table. The sample includes 250,000 or so clones, around 80% of them seen just once. Germline CDR1 and CDR2: SGHTA and FQGNSA. J gave up 4 bases and V 5 bases, and 10 bases lay outside the gene matches. This CDR3 is built from 15 residues. The sample belongs to a study of blood T cell repertoires in COVID-19.

Sequences were obtained from peripheral blood. The clonotype comes from a human donor in a cohort sampled during active COVID-19. The genes are TRBV7-2 and TRBJ2-5, with 7 bases identical to TRBD1. CDR3 sequence: CASSPPTGKAETQYF. The CDR3 DNA follows: TGTGCCAGCAGCCCCCCGACAGGGAAGGCAGAGACCCAGTACTTC.